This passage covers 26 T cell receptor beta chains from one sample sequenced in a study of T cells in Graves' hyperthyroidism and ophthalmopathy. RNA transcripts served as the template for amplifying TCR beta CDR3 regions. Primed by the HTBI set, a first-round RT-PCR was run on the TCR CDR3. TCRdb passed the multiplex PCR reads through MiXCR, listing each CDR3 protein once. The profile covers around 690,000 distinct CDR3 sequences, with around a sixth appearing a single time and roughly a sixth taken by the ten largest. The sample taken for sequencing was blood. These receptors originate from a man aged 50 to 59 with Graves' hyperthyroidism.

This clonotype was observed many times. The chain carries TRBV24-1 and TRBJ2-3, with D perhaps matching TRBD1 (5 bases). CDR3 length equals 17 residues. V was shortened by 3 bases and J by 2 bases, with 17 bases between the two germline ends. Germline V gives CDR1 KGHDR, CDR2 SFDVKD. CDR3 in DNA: TGTGCCACCAGTGATGCCAAGAGCCCGACAGTCACAGATACGCAGTATTTT. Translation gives CATSDAKSPTVTDTQYF.

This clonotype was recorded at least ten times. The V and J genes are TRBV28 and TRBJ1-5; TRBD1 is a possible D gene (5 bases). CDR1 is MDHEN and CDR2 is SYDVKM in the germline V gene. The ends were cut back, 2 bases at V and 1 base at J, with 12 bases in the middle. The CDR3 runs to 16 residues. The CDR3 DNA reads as TGTGCCAGCAGTTTACGCGGGGCTAGGAGCAATCAGCCCCAGCATTTT. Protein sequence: CASSLRGARSNQPQHF.

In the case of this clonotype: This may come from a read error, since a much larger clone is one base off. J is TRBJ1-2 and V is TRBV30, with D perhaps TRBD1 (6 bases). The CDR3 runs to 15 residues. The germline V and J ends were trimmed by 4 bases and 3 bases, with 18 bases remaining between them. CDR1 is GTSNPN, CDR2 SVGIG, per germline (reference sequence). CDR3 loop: CAWTNSTGFYYGYTF. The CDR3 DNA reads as TGTGCCTGGACGAATTCAACAGGGTTTTACTATGGCTACACCTTC.

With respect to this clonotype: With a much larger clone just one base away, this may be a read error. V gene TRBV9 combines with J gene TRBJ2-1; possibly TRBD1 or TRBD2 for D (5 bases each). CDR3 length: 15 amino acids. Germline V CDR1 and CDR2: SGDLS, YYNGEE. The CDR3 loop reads CASSVEGPAYNERFF. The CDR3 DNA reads TGTGCCAGCAGCGTAGAGGGACCGGCCTACAATGAGCGGTTCTTC. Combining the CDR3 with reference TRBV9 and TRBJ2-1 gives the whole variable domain DSGVTQTPKHLITATGQRVTLRCSPRSGDLSVYWYQQSLDQGLQFLIQYYNGEERAKGNILERFSAQQFPDLHSELNLSSLELGDSALYFCASSVEGPAYNERFFGPGTRLTVL.

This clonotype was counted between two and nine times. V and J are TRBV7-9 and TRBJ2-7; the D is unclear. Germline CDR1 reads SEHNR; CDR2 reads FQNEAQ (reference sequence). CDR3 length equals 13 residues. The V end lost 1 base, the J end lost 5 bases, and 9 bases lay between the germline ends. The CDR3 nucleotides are TGTGCCAGCAGCTTAGGGGGAACGGACGAGCAGTACTTC. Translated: CASSLGGTDEQYF.

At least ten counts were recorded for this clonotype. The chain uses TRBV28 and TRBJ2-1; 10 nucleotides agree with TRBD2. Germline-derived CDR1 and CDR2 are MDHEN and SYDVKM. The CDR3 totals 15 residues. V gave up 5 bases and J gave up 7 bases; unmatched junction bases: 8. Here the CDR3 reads CASSPGLAIRNEQFF. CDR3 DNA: TGTGCCAGCAGTCCGGGACTAGCGATCCGAAATGAGCAGTTCTTC.

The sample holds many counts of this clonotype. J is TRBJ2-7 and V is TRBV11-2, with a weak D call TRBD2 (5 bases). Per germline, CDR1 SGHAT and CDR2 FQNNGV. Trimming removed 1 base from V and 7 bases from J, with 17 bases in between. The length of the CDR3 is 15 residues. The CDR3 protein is CASSLGKSGVREQYF. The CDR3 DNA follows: TGTGCCAGCAGCTTAGGTAAAAGCGGCGTACGGGAGCAGTACTTC. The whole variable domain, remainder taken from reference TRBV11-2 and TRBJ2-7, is EAGVAQSPRYKIIEKRQSVAFWCNPISGHATLYWYQQILGQGPKLLIQFQNNGVVDDSQLPKDRFSAERLKGVDSTLKIQPAKLEDSAVYLCASSLGKSGVREQYFGPGTRLTVT.

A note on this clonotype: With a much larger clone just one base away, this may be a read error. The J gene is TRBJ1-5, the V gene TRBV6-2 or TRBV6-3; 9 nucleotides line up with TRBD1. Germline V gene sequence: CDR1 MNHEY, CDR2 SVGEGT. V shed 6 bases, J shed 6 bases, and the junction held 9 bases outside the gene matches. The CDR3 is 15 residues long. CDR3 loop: CASSTSGQGSQPQHF. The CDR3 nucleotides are TGTGCCAGCAGCACCTCGGGACAGGGCAGTCAGCCCCAGCATTTT.

The CDR3, as DNA: TGTGCCAGCAGCCCCTTACAGGGTACCCGCCAAGAGACCCAGTACTTC. Its translation: CASSPLQGTRQETQYF. V is TRBV9 and J is TRBJ2-5, with a possible D match to TRBD1 (6 bases). CDR3 size: 16 residues. CDR1 and CDR2 (germline): SGDLS, YYNGEE. V lost 4 bases and J lost 1, with 17 bases in between.

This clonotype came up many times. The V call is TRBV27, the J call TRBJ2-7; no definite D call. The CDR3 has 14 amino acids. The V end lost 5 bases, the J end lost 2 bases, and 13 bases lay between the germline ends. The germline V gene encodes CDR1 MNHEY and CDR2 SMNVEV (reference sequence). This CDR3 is CASSRNQVPYEQYF. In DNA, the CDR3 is TGTGCCAGCAGTCGGAACCAGGTTCCCTACGAGCAGTACTTC.

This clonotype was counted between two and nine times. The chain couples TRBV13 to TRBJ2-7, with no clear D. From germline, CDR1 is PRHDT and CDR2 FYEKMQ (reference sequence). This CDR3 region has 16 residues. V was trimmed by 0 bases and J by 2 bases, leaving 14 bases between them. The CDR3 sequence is CASSLGFRTLTYEQYF. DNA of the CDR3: TGTGCCAGCAGCTTAGGCTTCCGGACCCTTACCTACGAGCAGTACTTC.

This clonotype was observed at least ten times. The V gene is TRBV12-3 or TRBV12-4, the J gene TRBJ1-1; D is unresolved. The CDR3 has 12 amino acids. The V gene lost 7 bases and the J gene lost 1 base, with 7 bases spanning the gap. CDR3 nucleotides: TGTGCCAGCACCGAGGGGAACACTGAAGCTTTCTTT. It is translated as CASTEGNTEAFF.

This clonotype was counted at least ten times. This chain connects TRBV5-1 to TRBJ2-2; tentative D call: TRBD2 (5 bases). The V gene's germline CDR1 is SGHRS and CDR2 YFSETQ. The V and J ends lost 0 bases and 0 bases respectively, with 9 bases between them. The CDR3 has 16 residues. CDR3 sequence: CASSLATGTNTGELFF. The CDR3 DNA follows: TGCGCCAGCAGCTTGGCTACGGGAACGAACACCGGGGAGCTGTTTTTT. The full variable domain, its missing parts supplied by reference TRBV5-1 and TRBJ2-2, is KAGVTQTPRYLIKTRGQQVTLSCSPISGHRSVSWYQQTPGQGLQFLFEYFSETQRNKGNFPGRFSGRQFSNSRSEMNVSTLELGDSALYLCASSLATGTNTGELFFGEGSRLTVL.

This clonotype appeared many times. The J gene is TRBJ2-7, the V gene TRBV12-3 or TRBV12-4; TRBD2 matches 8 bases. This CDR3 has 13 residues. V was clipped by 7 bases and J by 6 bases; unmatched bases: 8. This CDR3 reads CASTLRGGGEQYF. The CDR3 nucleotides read TGTGCCAGCACCTTACGGGGGGGTGGCGAGCAGTACTTC.

CDR3 sequence: CAWSGRRLTGELFF. The CDR3 DNA sequence: TGTGCCTGGAGCGGGCGGAGACTTACCGGGGAGCTGTTTTTT. The rearrangement joins TRBV30 to TRBJ2-2, with unresolved D. The germline V gene encodes CDR1 GTSNPN and CDR2 SVGIG (reference sequence). This CDR3 has 14 residues. The V end lost 3 bases, the J end lost 5 bases, and 13 bases lay between the germline ends.

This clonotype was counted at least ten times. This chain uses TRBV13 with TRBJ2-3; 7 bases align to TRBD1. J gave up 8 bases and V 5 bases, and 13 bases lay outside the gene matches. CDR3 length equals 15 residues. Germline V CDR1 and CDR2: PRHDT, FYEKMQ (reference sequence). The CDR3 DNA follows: TGTGCCAGCAGCACAGCGGACAGGTATTTAGGTACGCAGTATTTT. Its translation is CASSTADRYLGTQYF.

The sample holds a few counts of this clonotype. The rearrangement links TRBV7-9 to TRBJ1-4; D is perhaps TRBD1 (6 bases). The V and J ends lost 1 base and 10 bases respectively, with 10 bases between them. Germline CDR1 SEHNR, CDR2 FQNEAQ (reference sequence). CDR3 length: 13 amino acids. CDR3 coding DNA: TGTGCCAGCAGCTTAGTAGGCAGGGGAAAACTGTTTTTT. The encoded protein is CASSLVGRGKLFF.

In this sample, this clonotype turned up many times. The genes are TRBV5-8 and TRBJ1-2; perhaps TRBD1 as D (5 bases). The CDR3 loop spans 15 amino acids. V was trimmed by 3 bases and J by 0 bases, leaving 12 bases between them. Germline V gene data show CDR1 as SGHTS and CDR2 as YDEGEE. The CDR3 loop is CASSSGTGTNYGYTF. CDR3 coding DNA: TGTGCCAGCAGCTCTGGGACTGGAACTAACTATGGCTACACCTTC.

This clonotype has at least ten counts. DNA for the CDR3: TGTGCCAGCAGCTCCCTCCCGGGACAGGGTGTATACGAGCAGTACTTC. Translating it yields CASSSLPGQGVYEQYF. The chain couples TRBV7-8 to TRBJ2-7, with TRBD1 matching 9 bases. V shed 4 bases, J shed 4 bases, and the junction held 11 bases outside the gene matches. Germline CDR1 is SGHVS and CDR2 is FQNEAQ. CDR3 length: 16 amino acids.

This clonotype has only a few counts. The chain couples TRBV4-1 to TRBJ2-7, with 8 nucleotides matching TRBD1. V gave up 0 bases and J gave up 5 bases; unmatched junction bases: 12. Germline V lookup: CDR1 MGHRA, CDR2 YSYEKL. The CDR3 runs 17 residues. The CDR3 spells CASSQERTRQGSHEQYF. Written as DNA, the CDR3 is TGCGCCAGCAGCCAAGAGAGAACCAGACAGGGGTCCCACGAGCAGTACTTC.

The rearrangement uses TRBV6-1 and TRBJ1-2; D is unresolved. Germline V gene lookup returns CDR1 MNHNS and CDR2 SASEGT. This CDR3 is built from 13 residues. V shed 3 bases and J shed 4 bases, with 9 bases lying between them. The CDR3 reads CASSDSDLYGYTF. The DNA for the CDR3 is TGTGCCAGCAGTGATTCCGATCTCTATGGCTACACCTTC.

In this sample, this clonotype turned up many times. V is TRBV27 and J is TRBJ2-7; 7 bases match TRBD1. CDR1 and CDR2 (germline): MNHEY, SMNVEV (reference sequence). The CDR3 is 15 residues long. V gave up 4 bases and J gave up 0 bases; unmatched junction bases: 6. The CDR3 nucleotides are TGTGCCAGCAGTTCGGGACAGATGAGCTCCTACGAGCAGTACTTC. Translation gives CASSSGQMSSYEQYF.

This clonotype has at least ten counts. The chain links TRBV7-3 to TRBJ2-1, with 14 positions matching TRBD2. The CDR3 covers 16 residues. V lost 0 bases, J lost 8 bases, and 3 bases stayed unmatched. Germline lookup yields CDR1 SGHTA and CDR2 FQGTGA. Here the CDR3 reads CASSLTGLAGAYEQFF. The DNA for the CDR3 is TGTGCCAGCAGCTTAACGGGACTAGCGGGAGCCTATGAGCAGTTCTTC.

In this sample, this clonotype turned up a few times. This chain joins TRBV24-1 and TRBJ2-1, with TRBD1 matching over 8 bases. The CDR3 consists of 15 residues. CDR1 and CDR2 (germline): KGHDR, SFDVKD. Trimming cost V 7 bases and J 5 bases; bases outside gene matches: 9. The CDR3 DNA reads TGTGCCACCAGCGTCGACAGGGGCTACGACAATGAGCAGTTCTTC. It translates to CATSVDRGYDNEQFF.

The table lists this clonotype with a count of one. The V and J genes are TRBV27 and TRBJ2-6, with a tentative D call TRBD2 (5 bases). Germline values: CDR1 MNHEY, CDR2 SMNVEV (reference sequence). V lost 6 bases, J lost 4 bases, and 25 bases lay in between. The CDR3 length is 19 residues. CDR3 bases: TGTGCCAGCAGCTTCTCCACCCCCGGAAGGCAGCGGGGGGCCAACGTCCTGACTTTC. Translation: CASSFSTPGRQRGANVLTF.

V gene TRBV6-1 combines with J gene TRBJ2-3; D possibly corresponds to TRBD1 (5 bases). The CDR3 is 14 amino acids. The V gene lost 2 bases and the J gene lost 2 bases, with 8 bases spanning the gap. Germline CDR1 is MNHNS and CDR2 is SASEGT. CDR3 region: CASSERGITDTQYF. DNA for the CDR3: TGTGCCAGCAGTGAAAGGGGAATCACAGATACGCAGTATTTT.